This T cell receptor beta chain was observed in a study of T cell responses to AZD1222 COVID-19 vaccine. The count of this clone is one. The antigen remains undetermined. Repertoires were generated with immunoSEQ multiplex PCR, while TCRdb's copy carries only in-frame clones and drops some. The sample lists about 130,000 clones, roughly nine tenths occurring once. Overall study findings and caveats: Seropositive AZD1222 recipients at baseline numbered only five or six. Spike-specific TCRs gained breadth and depth after people received two AZD1222 doses. Nearly half of spike-specific TCRs reportedly target variant regions that are unmutated in the B.1.351 and B.1.1.7 variants. White British people made up most donors, females outnumbered males, and clonal diversity was possibly underestimated.

The receptor's source is an adult in good health. Specimen: peripheral blood, collected on day 0 of AZD1222 vaccination.

The CDR3 bases are TGCAGCGCAGCTAGCGGGAGTTACGAGCAGTACTTC. It yields the protein CSAASGSYEQYF. The rearrangement joins TRBV29-1 to TRBJ2-7; 10 bases match TRBD2. This CDR3 is 12 amino acids long. Germline values: CDR1 SQVTM, CDR2 ANQGSEA. V dropped 7 bases and J dropped 4; count of bases not matched to a gene: 4.